This T cell receptor beta chain was recovered during a study of CD8 T cells in Susac syndrome. RNA was extracted with the RNeasy kit, and a quantity of roughly 0.5 to 1 ug was reverse transcribed using random hexamers. TCR beta CDR3 was amplified by immunoSEQ multiplex PCR. This amplification extended across 54 Vbeta and 13 Jbeta segments. One entry per CDR3 protein, called by TCRdb with MiXCR from the immunoSEQ multiplex PCR reads. The table has tens of thousands of distinct CDR3 sequences, 94% seen once. The sequence was obtained from a human donor in good health. The material sequenced was CD8+ T cells from PBMCs.

CDR3 amino acids: CASSGGGEAFF. CDR3 in DNA: TGTGCCAGCAGTGGAGGGGGGGAAGCTTTCTTT. This chain links TRBV27 with TRBJ1-1; TRBD1 might be the D (6 bases). The V and J ends lost 5 bases and 8 bases respectively, with 9 bases between them. Germline V gene data show CDR1 as MNHEY and CDR2 as SMNVEV (reference sequence). This CDR3 is 11 amino acids long.